This T cell receptor (beta chain) was captured in a study of control samples from healthy donors and cancer patients. Method: immunoSEQ multiplex PCR; TCRdb's copy keeps in-frame clones and lacks some. The profile shows around 150,000 clones, approximately 93% of them singletons. This clone turned up a few times. CDR3 size: 15 residues. V lost 4 bases and J 0 bases, leaving 7 bases between the germline ends. Germline CDR1 is MNHNY and CDR2 is SVGAGI (reference sequence). The chain employs TRBV6-6 and TRBJ2-6; a weak D match, TRBD2 (6 bases). This clonotype originated in a woman in her thirties or forties in good health. What was sequenced was blood. CDR3 bases: TGTGCCAGCAGTTGGGACTCCTCTGGGGCCAACGTCCTGACTTTC. Translated, it gives CASSWDSSGANVLTF.